The entry below describes one T cell receptor beta chain. The antigen is not known. This entry comes from a study of beta chain features in type 1 diabetes. Study-wide findings and caveats: TCRB CDR3 length was moderately but significantly reduced in all four CD4+ subsets of Type 1 diabetes patients.

In germline, CDR1 is SGHTA, CDR2 FQGNSA. The CDR3 covers 14 residues. The ends were cut back, 5 bases at V and 7 bases at J, with 17 bases in the middle. Expressed TCRB transcripts were sequenced after all isolated RNA was converted to cDNA. This table comes from immunoSEQ multiplex PCR, and its TCRdb copy is limited to in-frame clones, with some not included. The table records around 280,000 clones, roughly 8% of them present only once. Via CD45RO/CCR7/CD25/CD127/CD95/CD27, cells of the CD4+ naive, central memory, regulatory and stem cell-like memory subsets were sorted. Specimen: central memory CD4+ T cells from blood. This receptor was taken from a woman under 30 in good health. The chain combines TRBV7-2 with TRBJ1-1, with D hard to call. This chain's CDR3 is CASSLFLENSEAFF. The CDR3 DNA sequence: TGTGCCAGCAGCCTATTCCTTGAAAATAGTGAAGCTTTCTTT.